This T cell receptor (beta chain) was sequenced for a study of human CD8 memory T cell subsets. Study observations and caveats: The sequencing covered T cell receptor beta chains alone.

By UMI-labeled 5' RACE, the TCR beta libraries were made. In the source study's methods: Clonotype content per TCR beta library ranged between about 2,600 and 18,000 functional CDR3 beta clonotypes. Each CDR3 protein gets one entry in TCRdb, which reprocessed the 5' RACE reads and gives no DNA. The V and J calls were determined by TCRdb, not by the authors. This table lists some 8,000 distinct CDR3 sequences. A remark on this clonotype: The antigen remains unidentified.

The V gene's germline CDR1 is MNHEY and CDR2 SMNVEV (reference sequence). This CDR3 spans 14 amino acids. Healthy donor buffy coats were the source of the PBMC. Total RNA was taken from about 160,000 sorted CD8+ T cells, in duplicate, per subset. This TCR derives from a human donor in good health. The specimen sequenced was CD8+ T cells from PBMCs. The chain carries TRBV27 and TRBJ2-1; the TCRdb call, TRBD1, lacks DNA for checking. CDR3 in amino acids: CASGEGVTYNEQFF.